The 17 T cell receptor beta chains below were found in one sample sequenced in a study of blood T cell repertoires in COVID-19. Only in-frame clones appear in the TCRdb table, and some are missing; sequencing was by immunoSEQ multiplex PCR. The sample records over 200,000 clones, roughly 90% being singletons. Sequenced material: peripheral blood. The receptors derive from a woman aged 60-70 years with acute or convalescent COVID-19.

This sequence joins TRBV7-2 and TRBJ1-5; D remains unclear. V lost 7 bases to trimming and J lost 4 bases, with 20 bases between them. The length of the CDR3 is 16 residues. Germline CDR1 reads SGHTA; CDR2 reads FQGNSA. The CDR3 bases are TGTGCCAGCACCCGGGAAGTCGGACTGATAAATCAGCCCCAGCATTTT. As protein: CASTREVGLINQPQHF.

This clone was detected only once. V is TRBV6-5 and J is TRBJ2-2; tentative D call: TRBD2 (6 bases). Germline V CDR1 and CDR2: MNHEY, SVGAGI. CDR3 size: 14 residues. Trimming cost V 5 bases and J 6 bases, with 13 bases left between them. This CDR3 is CASSRRGTSGELFF. CDR3 sequence (DNA): TGTGCCAGCAGTCGGCGGGGTACTTCCGGGGAGCTGTTTTTT.

The chain recombines TRBV15 with TRBJ2-1; D perhaps matches TRBD1 (7 bases). V was trimmed by 8 bases and J by 2 bases, leaving 16 bases between them. The CDR3 sequence is 15 residues long. Germline V gives CDR1 LNHNV, CDR2 YYDKDF (reference sequence). The DNA for the CDR3 is TGTGCCACCGACGTGGGCGGGACAGCCTACAATGAGCAGTTCTTC. It is translated as CATDVGGTAYNEQFF.

The rearrangement uses TRBV7-9 and TRBJ1-6; the D is unclear. This CDR3 has 13 amino acids. CDR1 is SEHNR, CDR2 FQNEAQ, per germline (reference sequence). Trimming pared 5 bases from V and 14 bases from J, leaving 16 bases between. CDR3: CASSRAQMEALHF. CDR3 nucleotide sequence: TGTGCCAGCAGCCGGGCCCAGATGGAGGCCCTCCACTTT.

The CDR3 DNA reads TGTGCCAGCAGCTTAGCGGGGCAACTATCAGATACGCAGTATTTT. It is translated as CASSLAGQLSDTQYF. The chain links TRBV7-2 to TRBJ2-3, with D possibly TRBD1 on 5 matching bases. This CDR3 has 15 amino acids. From germline, CDR1 is SGHTA and CDR2 FQGNSA. Trimming pared 0 bases from V and 4 bases from J, leaving 11 bases between.

This chain links TRBV18 with TRBJ1-3, with a possible D match to TRBD1 (6 bases). This CDR3 has 14 amino acids. V lost 6 bases and J 0 bases, leaving 9 bases between the germline ends. CDR1 and CDR2 (germline): KGHSH, LQKENI. DNA for the CDR3: TGTGCCAGCTCCGGACAGAGCTCTGGAAACACCATATATTTT. Translated: CASSGQSSGNTIYF.

The rearrangement links TRBV14 to TRBJ1-1; TRBD1 agrees at 8 bases. V lost 1 base to trimming and J lost 4 bases; unmatched junction nucleotides: 8. Germline assignment: CDR1 SGHDN and CDR2 FVKESK. The CDR3 is 16 residues long. CDR3 nucleotide sequence: TGTGCCAGCAGCCAAGTAGTGAACAGGGGGAGCACTGAAGCTTTCTTT. It yields the protein CASSQVVNRGSTEAFF.

The chain carries TRBV7-2 and TRBJ2-2; a possible D gene is TRBD2 (5 bases). The CDR3 spans 15 residues. Germline-derived CDR1 and CDR2 are SGHTA and FQGNSA. Trimming removed 6 bases at V and 6 bases at J, with 17 bases between. The chain's CDR3 is CASRVGIVGAGELFF. For the CDR3, the DNA is TGTGCCAGCAGAGTCGGGATTGTTGGGGCCGGGGAGCTGTTTTTT.

V is TRBV19 and J is TRBJ2-6; D might be TRBD2 (6 bases). CDR3 length: 18 residues. CDR1 and CDR2 from the germline V gene are LNHDA and SQIVND (reference sequence). Trimming stripped 3 bases from V and 4 bases from J, with 19 bases between. CDR3 sequence: CASSIRPVGGAGANVLTF. The DNA of the CDR3 is TGTGCCAGTAGTATCCGCCCTGTTGGCGGGGCCGGGGCCAACGTCCTGACTTTC.

In DNA, the CDR3 is TGTGCCAGCAGCGTCGTTGGGGCGACCGGCTACACCTTC. Translating it yields CASSVVGATGYTF. The rearrangement links TRBV9 to TRBJ1-2, with D perhaps matching TRBD1 (5 bases). The V and J ends lost 2 bases and 8 bases respectively, with 13 bases between them. The CDR3 sequence is 13 residues long. CDR1 is SGDLS, CDR2 YYNGEE, per germline.

This rearrangement joins TRBV5-4 to TRBJ1-2, with a possible D match to TRBD1 (5 bases). Germline V gives CDR1 SGHNT, CDR2 YYREEE (reference sequence). The CDR3 covers 15 residues. V was cut by 0 bases and J by 1 base, with 10 bases left in between. As DNA, the CDR3 is TGTGCCAGCAGCTTGGCCTCCAGGGTTAACTATGGCTACACCTTC. This codes for CASSLASRVNYGYTF.

This rearrangement joins TRBV7-2 to TRBJ2-7, with TRBD1 identical over 8 bases. The trim removed 6 bases at V and 1 base at J, leaving 8 bases unmatched. Germline values: CDR1 SGHTA, CDR2 FQGNSA. The length of the CDR3 is 15 residues. In nucleotides, the CDR3 is TGTGCCAGCAGACGACAGGGGAGCGGGTCCTACGAGCAGTACTTC. Translating it yields CASRRQGSGSYEQYF.

V gene TRBV7-8 combines with J gene TRBJ2-7; the D is unclear. V was trimmed by 5 bases and J by 6 bases, leaving 5 bases between them. The germline V gene encodes CDR1 SGHVS and CDR2 FQNEAQ. The CDR3 is 10 amino acids. The DNA of the CDR3 is TGTGCCAGCAGCCCCCTCGAGCAGTACTTC. Its translation: CASSPLEQYF.

The chain carries TRBV7-3 and TRBJ2-3, with a possible D match to TRBD2 (6 bases). The CDR3 has 16 residues. Germline V gene data show CDR1 as SGHTA and CDR2 as FQGTGA. V lost 2 bases and J 1 base, leaving 13 bases between the germline ends. In DNA, the CDR3 is TGTGCCAGCAGCTTAGCGGGGAACACCCGCACAGATACGCAGTATTTT. This codes for CASSLAGNTRTDTQYF.

The gene calls are TRBV7-9 and TRBJ2-5; 7 bases match TRBD2. Germline V gene data show CDR1 as SEHNR and CDR2 as FQNEAQ (reference sequence). This CDR3 region has 14 residues. V was clipped by 1 base and J by 5 bases; unmatched bases: 4. This chain's CDR3 is CASSLVGTMETQYF. In nucleotides, the CDR3 is TGTGCCAGCAGCTTAGTTGGGACTATGGAGACCCAGTACTTC.

This clone appeared a few times. The CDR3 DNA reads TGTGCCAGCAGCTTAAACTACTACGAGCAGTACTTC. Translation gives CASSLNYYEQYF. The rearrangement links TRBV11-2 to TRBJ2-7; D is undetermined. V was trimmed by 2 bases and J by 3 bases, leaving 5 bases between them. The CDR3 runs to 12 residues. Germline CDR1 is SGHAT and CDR2 is FQNNGV.

The chain carries TRBV2 and TRBJ1-2, with D maybe TRBD1 (5 bases). The length of the CDR3 is 12 residues. V was cut by 4 bases and J by 2 bases, with 5 bases left in between. The germline V gene encodes CDR1 SNHLY and CDR2 FYNNEI. In DNA form, the CDR3 reads TGTGCCAGCAGTGGGGGCAACTATGGCTACACCTTC. Translation: CASSGGNYGYTF.